The 2 T cell receptor beta chains below come from one sample, sequenced in a study of cytomegalovirus exposure and HLA in healthy donors. The PCR had 60 Vbeta and 13 Jbeta primers. Measured with immunoSEQ multiplex PCR; TCRdb has only the in-frame clones, and not every one. The repertoire holds 64,000 or so clones, with 70% as singletons. Sequenced sample: PBMCs. These receptor sequences come from a woman aged 45-59 years in good health and CMV-seropositive.

J is TRBJ1-3 and V is TRBV25-1, with 8 bases lining up with TRBD1. The germline V gene has CDR1 MGHDK and CDR2 SYGVNS. The CDR3 consists of 16 residues. The ends lost 3 bases at V and 2 bases at J; junction bases unmatched: 6. CDR3: CASSEPTGGTGNTIYF. CDR3 bases: TGTGCCAGCAGTGAGCCAACAGGGGGGACTGGAAACACCATATATTTT.

The V and J genes are TRBV5-1 and TRBJ2-5, with 7 bases aligning to TRBD2. The germline CDR1 and CDR2 sequences are SGHRS and YFSETQ. The CDR3 is 15 residues long. Losses at the gene ends were 0 bases for V and 4 bases for J; bases not matched to a gene: 6. The CDR3, as DNA: TGCGCCAGCAGCTTGGGTCCTAGCGGCCCAGAGACCCAGTACTTC. The encoded protein is CASSLGPSGPETQYF.